One sample yielded the 27 T cell receptor beta chains listed below, sequenced in a study of blood T cell repertoires in COVID-19. The assay was immunoSEQ multiplex PCR, and TCRdb's table has in-frame clones only and misses some. The sample lists fewer than 85,000 clones; about 87% were seen once. Material: peripheral blood. These receptors originate from a man in his forties or fifties with active COVID-19.

V gene TRBV2 combines with J gene TRBJ1-1; 7 bases are a match to TRBD1. This CDR3 spans 14 amino acids. Germline trimming cut 6 bases from V and 1 base from J; bases unmatched to any gene: 5. Germline CDR1 and CDR2: SNHLY and FYNNEI. DNA for the CDR3: TGTGCCAGCAGGAGACGGACAGGGAACACTGAAGCTTTCTTT. Its protein product is CASRRRTGNTEAFF.

This chain joins TRBV5-1 and TRBJ2-7; D perhaps matches TRBD1 (6 bases). V lost 5 bases, J lost 5 bases, and 14 bases lay in between. CDR3 length equals 13 residues. Per germline, CDR1 SGHRS and CDR2 YFSETQ. CDR3 in DNA: TGCGCCAGCAGAACCAGGGGCGCCGACGAGCAGTACTTC. Protein sequence: CASRTRGADEQYF.

The chain is built from TRBV5-1 and TRBJ1-6; the D gene is possibly TRBD1 (5 bases). Per the germline V gene, CDR1 is SGHRS and CDR2 is YFSETQ. The length of the CDR3 is 16 residues. Deletions cut 4 bases from V and 7 bases from J, with 18 bases between. CDR3 nucleotide sequence: TGCGCCAGCAGCCCCCGGACGGGGGAGGGGAATTCACCCCTCCACTTT. Translating gives CASSPRTGEGNSPLHF.

V gene TRBV5-1 combines with J gene TRBJ1-1, with 7 bases matching TRBD1. Trimming cost V 3 bases and J 1 base; bases outside gene matches: 3. Germline CDR1 is SGHRS and CDR2 is YFSETQ. The CDR3 is 14 residues long. CDR3 protein: CASSSGTANTEAFF. CDR3 DNA sequence: TGCGCCAGCAGCTCCGGGACAGCGAACACTGAAGCTTTCTTT.

CDR3 in amino acids: CASSPDTGELFF. Written as DNA, the CDR3 is TGTGCCAGCAGCCCGGACACCGGGGAGCTGTTTTTT. This chain links TRBV11-3 with TRBJ2-2; D call uncertain. The CDR3 runs to 12 residues. In germline, CDR1 is SGHNT, CDR2 YENEEA. V lost 5 bases and J 3 bases, leaving 4 bases between the germline ends. The full variable domain, with the rest looked up from reference TRBV11-3 and TRBJ2-2, is EAGVVQSPRYKIIEKKQPVAFWCNPISGHNTLYWYLQNLGQGPELLIRYENEEAVDDSQLPKDRFSAERLKGVDSTLKIQPAELGDSAVYLCASSPDTGELFFGEGSRLTVL.

This clone was observed a handful of times. This chain joins TRBV25-1 and TRBJ1-1; unclear D gene. V lost 4 bases and J 2 bases, leaving 17 bases between the germline ends. Germline assignment: CDR1 MGHDK and CDR2 SYGVNS. The CDR3 runs to 16 residues. The CDR3 here is CASSGGMGWGNTEAFF. The CDR3 DNA reads TGTGCCAGCAGTGGAGGGATGGGCTGGGGAAACACTGAAGCTTTCTTT.

This chain joins TRBV25-1 and TRBJ2-7; TRBD2 is a possible D gene (6 bases). V lost 4 bases to trimming and J lost 3 bases, with 13 bases between them. CDR3 length: 14 amino acids. Germline lookup yields CDR1 MGHDK and CDR2 SYGVNS. The CDR3: CASSGSGNFYEQYF. The CDR3 DNA reads TGTGCCAGCAGTGGTAGCGGAAACTTCTACGAGCAGTACTTC.

The rearrangement joins TRBV6-2 or TRBV6-3 to TRBJ2-1; 11 bases align to TRBD2. J lost 9 bases, V lost 2 bases, and 6 bases had no gene match. Germline V gene sequence: CDR1 MNHEY, CDR2 SVGEGT. The CDR3 extends over 15 amino acids. The CDR3, as DNA: TGTGCCAGCAGTTACACTAGCGGGGGTTGGGGTGAGCAGTTCTTC. This encodes CASSYTSGGWGEQFF.

V usage is TRBV19 and J usage is TRBJ2-7; 9 bases are shared with TRBD1. J lost 3 bases, V lost 7 bases, and 13 bases had no gene match. Germline-derived CDR1 and CDR2 are LNHDA and SQIVND (reference sequence). This CDR3 has 16 residues. In nucleotides, the CDR3 is TGTGCCAGTACCAAAGGTGAGGGACAGGGCCTCTACGAGCAGTACTTC. It specifies CASTKGEGQGLYEQYF.

This rearrangement joins TRBV19 to TRBJ1-5; weak D call: TRBD1 (6 bases). Germline CDR1 reads LNHDA; CDR2 reads SQIVND (reference sequence). Trimming took 6 bases from V and 0 from J, leaving 12 bases between them. The length of the CDR3 is 15 residues. CDR3 nucleotide sequence: TGTGCCAGTAGCCGGACAGTGTATAGCAATCAGCCCCAGCATTTT. Encoded protein: CASSRTVYSNQPQHF.

This chain uses TRBV5-6 with TRBJ2-2; possible D gene TRBD1, 5 bases. The V end was cut by 7 bases, the J end by 7 bases, with 17 bases between. The CDR3 sequence is 14 residues long. The V gene's germline CDR1 is SGHDT and CDR2 YYEEEE. The CDR3 protein is CASLKGVSGGELFF. The CDR3 DNA reads as TGTGCCAGCCTAAAAGGGGTTTCGGGCGGGGAGCTGTTTTTT.

DNA of the CDR3: TGTGCCACCAGTGATTTCTTGGGGGCGGACACCGGGGAGCTGTTTTTT. This sequence encodes CATSDFLGADTGELFF. The V call is TRBV24-1, the J call TRBJ2-2; maybe TRBD1 (6 bases). This CDR3 has 16 residues. Germline V gene sequence: CDR1 KGHDR, CDR2 SFDVKD. With 1 base removed from V and 3 bases from J, the gap between germline ends came to 11 bases.

The chain recombines TRBV7-9 with TRBJ2-7; no clear D. Trimming pared 1 base from V and 2 bases from J, leaving 9 bases between. Germline V gene lookup returns CDR1 SEHNR and CDR2 FQNEAQ (reference sequence). The CDR3 consists of 14 residues. This CDR3 reads CASSLDGPPYEQYF. The CDR3 nucleotides read TGTGCCAGCAGCTTAGATGGGCCACCCTACGAGCAGTACTTC.

The rearrangement links TRBV6-6 to TRBJ2-7; D possibly corresponds to TRBD2 (5 bases). This CDR3 is built from 15 residues. V lost 4 bases, J lost 0 bases, and 13 bases lay in between. Germline V gene sequence: CDR1 MNHNY, CDR2 SVGAGI (reference sequence). The CDR3 protein is CASSSAADLSYEQYF. The CDR3 coding sequence is TGTGCCAGCAGTTCCGCAGCGGATCTCTCCTACGAGCAGTACTTC.

The CDR3 here is CASTGTGGDEQFF. The CDR3 bases are TGTGCCAGCACTGGGACAGGGGGGGATGAGCAGTTCTTC. This rearrangement joins TRBV28 to TRBJ2-1; 11 bases agree with TRBD1. The CDR3 is 13 residues long. The germline V gene has CDR1 MDHEN and CDR2 SYDVKM. Trimming took 7 bases from V and 8 from J; bases not matched to a gene: 4. Full variable domain (remainder filled in from reference TRBV28 and TRBJ2-1): DVKVTQSSRYLVKRTGEKVFLECVQDMDHENMFWYRQDPGLGLRLIYFSYDVKMKEKGDIPEGYSVSREKKERFSLILESASTNQTSMYLCASTGTGGDEQFFGPGTRLTVL.

This clone came up once. This rearrangement joins TRBV28 to TRBJ1-1; the D gene is possibly TRBD1 (5 bases). The CDR3 spans 15 residues. The V gene's germline CDR1 is MDHEN and CDR2 SYDVKM. V shed 6 bases and J shed 3 bases, with 17 bases lying between them. CDR3 region: CASRGSGGDHTEAFF. The CDR3 nucleotides are TGTGCCAGCAGGGGGAGTGGAGGGGATCACACTGAAGCTTTCTTT.

This clone appeared a single time. The chain has TRBV20-1 and TRBJ2-5, with a possible D match to TRBD2 (6 bases). Trimming left V 3 bases short and J 0 bases short, with 11 bases between. The CDR3 is 14 residues long. Germline assignment: CDR1 DFQATT and CDR2 SNEGSKA (reference sequence). The CDR3: CSASRAGHQETQYF. CDR3 sequence (DNA): TGCAGTGCTAGTCGTGCGGGACACCAAGAGACCCAGTACTTC.

This chain joins TRBV7-9 and TRBJ2-5, with 10 bases matching TRBD1. From germline, CDR1 is SEHNR and CDR2 FQNEAQ (reference sequence). V lost 5 bases and J lost 3; bases outside the gene matches: 6. The CDR3 loop spans 15 amino acids. The CDR3 reads CASSPWTGGEETQYF. CDR3 DNA: TGTGCCAGCAGCCCGTGGACAGGGGGGGAAGAGACCCAGTACTTC.

This clone was observed a single time. This chain uses TRBV29-1 with TRBJ2-7; 7 nucleotides match TRBD1. This CDR3 region has 13 residues. V trimming: 6 bases; J trimming: 1 base; junction bases outside the gene matches: 6. Germline CDR1 and CDR2: SQVTM and ANQGSEA. The CDR3 is CSVVRTGSYEQYF. Here the CDR3 DNA reads TGCAGCGTAGTGAGGACAGGTTCCTACGAGCAGTACTTC.

The V and J genes are TRBV3-1 (or the pseudogene TRBV3-2) and TRBJ1-4; 8 positions agree with TRBD1. Per the germline V gene, CDR1 is LGHDT and CDR2 is YNNKEL (reference sequence). The CDR3 extends over 16 amino acids. J gave up 5 bases and V 4 bases, and 9 bases lay outside the gene matches. CDR3 bases: TGTGCCAGCAGCCCCGGGACAGGATTGCTCAATGAAAAACTGTTTTTT. This translates into CASSPGTGLLNEKLFF.

The chain couples TRBV5-5 to TRBJ2-7; 11 bases match TRBD2. Looked up from germline, CDR1 is SGHKS and CDR2 is YYEKEE (reference sequence). V shed 4 bases, J shed 0 bases, and the junction held 3 bases outside the gene matches. The CDR3 runs to 15 residues. The CDR3 sequence: CASSLLAGASYEQYF. The CDR3 DNA follows: TGTGCCAGCAGCCTACTAGCGGGAGCCTCCTACGAGCAGTACTTC.

The chain has TRBV11-3 and TRBJ2-7; D possibly corresponds to TRBD1 (6 bases). The V and J ends lost 5 bases and 6 bases respectively, with 17 bases between them. Germline V gives CDR1 SGHNT, CDR2 YENEEA. The CDR3 is 14 residues long. CDR3 nucleotide sequence: TGTGCCAGCAGCCCAGAGGCAGGGGTTCTCGAGCAGTACTTC. Translated: CASSPEAGVLEQYF.

The gene calls are TRBV3-1 (or the pseudogene TRBV3-2) and TRBJ2-3, with D possibly being TRBD2 (6 bases). Looked up from germline, CDR1 is LGHDT and CDR2 is YNNKEL (reference sequence). The CDR3 runs 16 residues. V lost 6 bases to trimming and J lost 0 bases, with 16 bases between them. The CDR3, as DNA: TGTGCCAGCAGTCGAAGTAGCGGAATTAGCACAGATACGCAGTATTTT. Amino acid sequence: CASSRSSGISTDTQYF.

CDR3 coding DNA: TGTGCCAGCAGTTTGGATGGGAGTGTCCCCGGGGAGCTGTTTTTT. Translated, it gives CASSLDGSVPGELFF. The chain links TRBV27 to TRBJ2-2, with D maybe TRBD2 (5 bases). The V gene's germline CDR1 is MNHEY and CDR2 SMNVEV (reference sequence). The V and J ends lost 3 bases and 6 bases respectively, with 14 bases between them. The CDR3 has 15 amino acids.

V usage is TRBV6-5 and J usage is TRBJ1-2; TRBD1 agrees at 9 bases. V lost 8 bases, J lost 7 bases, and 14 bases stayed unmatched. Looked up from germline, CDR1 is MNHEY and CDR2 is SVGAGI. The CDR3 covers 15 residues. CDR3 sequence reads: CASAGTGSTYFGYTF. CDR3 in DNA: TGTGCCAGCGCGGGGACAGGGTCGACCTACTTTGGCTACACCTTC.

The sample holds one count of this clone. The chain joins TRBV7-3 to TRBJ1-4; tentatively, D is TRBD1 (6 bases). V lost 5 bases and J 3 bases, leaving 13 bases between the germline ends. The CDR3 is made up of 15 amino acids. Germline V gene sequence: CDR1 SGHTA, CDR2 FQGTGA. The DNA of the CDR3 is TGTGCCAGCAGCGCGCCACAGGGACCTAATGAAAAACTGTTTTTT. As protein: CASSAPQGPNEKLFF.

The chain uses TRBV3-1 (or the pseudogene TRBV3-2) and TRBJ2-7; the D gene is possibly TRBD2 (6 bases). The V end was cut by 3 bases, the J end by 3 bases, with 9 bases between. The CDR3 covers 13 residues. Germline assignment: CDR1 LGHDT and CDR2 YNNKEL (reference sequence). This chain's CDR3 is CASSQAGSYEQYF. In DNA form, the CDR3 reads TGTGCCAGCAGCCAGGCGGGAAGCTACGAGCAGTACTTC.